This T cell receptor (beta chain) was captured by sequencing in a study of blood T cell repertoires in COVID-19. Assay: immunoSEQ multiplex PCR; the TCRdb copy retains only in-frame clones and omits some. The table has more than 300,000 clones, more than 75% seen once. CDR1 is SGHTA and CDR2 is FQGTGA in the germline V gene. The germline V and J ends were trimmed by 1 base and 0 bases, with 10 bases remaining between them. CDR3 length equals 15 residues. Enrollment of patients from Seattle took place during active infection, with longitudinal follow-up. V gene TRBV7-3 combines with J gene TRBJ2-7; D call uncertain. Sequenced material: peripheral blood. The clonotype was recovered from a woman aged 25 to 39 with COVID-19, enrolled during active disease. The CDR3 coding sequence is TGTGCCAGCAGCTTAATCGGTAACCCCTCCTACGAGCAGTACTTC. Translation gives CASSLIGNPSYEQYF. Looking up the rest from reference TRBV7-3 and TRBJ2-7 gives the full variable domain: GAGVSQTPSNKVTEKGKYVELRCDPISGHTALYWYRQSLGQGPEFLIYFQGTGAADDSGLPNDRFFAVRPEGSVSTLKIQRTERGDSAVYLCASSLIGNPSYEQYFGPGTRLTVT.